This T cell receptor (beta chain) was identified during a study of HIV-infected patients and healthy controls (TCRdb year 2014). Regarding the research as a whole: The study tested whether deep TCR repertoire sequencing of HIV patients' small blood samples could capture immune perturbation and reconstitution. Points the paper makes about the study in general: The observed differences in diversity could not be explained by the slight differences in age and sex profiles between the study cohorts. The dynamics of distinct T-cell subpopulations could not be separated, and sequencing depth was restricted, because whole blood was used. Both the Jaccard index and the count of highly shared sequences showed that healthy controls shared more CDR3s between individuals than HIV+ patients did. The pairing of alpha and beta chains was not determined in the samples. During therapy, HIV-associated CDR3s significantly decreased in frequency, while CMV-associated CDR3s did not change significantly, though most became more frequent. Alpha-chain CDR3s from MAIT cells appeared at high frequency in healthy controls but were severely depleted in HIV+ repertoires. HLA typing of donors was not performed in the study. Significantly higher mean Gini indices were seen in HIV-infected repertoires than in controls, possibly reflecting oligoclonality. Roughly threefold more distinct CDR3s and higher Shannon diversity were observed in healthy control repertoires than in untreated HIV+ repertoires. Size-matched repertoire data did not replicate the apparent post-therapy recovery of the Gini index in HIV-infected patients. Rare events from HIV-infected data received too much weight under size-matching, and comparisons were complicated by unequal numbers of distinct sequences between patients and controls. Compared with controls, HIV-infected patients showed significantly different mean usage of eight alpha and eight beta V genes. A major limit on how widely the findings apply, in the view of the authors, was that only sixteen HIV-infected individuals were processed.

Based on the germline V gene (reference sequence), the CDR1 and CDR2 sequences are MNHNY and SVGAGI. Trimming at the junction amounts to 8 bases on V and 0 bases on J, and the germline ends lie 8 bases apart. Inclusive of the bounding cysteine and phenylalanine, the CDR3 is 13 residues long. Only the CDR3 part of the read is kept: 39 bases, read in frame from the first base. Whole blood was used without cell fractionation, so all unsorted peripheral T cells were reflected in the repertoire. As controls, ten healthy donors without infection were sampled, and about 40% of the ten donors were sampled a second time two to four months later. For RNA extraction, an approximately 2.5 ml sample of peripheral blood was drawn into Tempus tubes. Residual genomic DNA was removed with the TURBO-DNase kit and globin mRNA was depleted with GLOBINclear. 500 ng RNA was reverse transcribed with SuperScript III using primers against the alpha and beta constant regions. Separate libraries for the alpha and beta chains were generated through chain-specific third strand synthesis that incorporated multiplexing indices. The protocol used a single primer pair to amplify all rearrangements within a chain, which avoided primer bias, and attached molecular barcodes to each cDNA molecule. T4 RNA Ligase 1 joined purified cDNA to a 5' RACE adapter that carried a random hexamer and the SP2 sequencing primer site. Second strand synthesis was primed from the SP2 site with Phusion polymerase, using slow temperature ramps to favor optimal annealing. Two random hexamer sequences, both added before amplification and joined together, made up the 12-nucleotide barcode of each molecule. A brief initial PCR introduced P5 and P7 adapter elements together with a second index, and a roughly 25-cycle amplification PCR using P5s and P7 primers was subsequently performed. In total the libraries went through around 26 PCR cycles, after which the libraries were quantified on a Qubit, sized on a Bioanalyzer, and diluted to around 3.9 nM. The normalized libraries were sequenced on an Illumina MiSeq using 2 x 250 paired-end kits. Reverse transcription reactions underwent purification over MinElute columns, with elution into 9.5 to 10 ul Tris-Cl. The adapter ligations were run for 20 to 25 hours at 16 degrees C, and AMPure XP beads at a 1:1 ratio were afterwards used to clean them. Per the source publication's procedure: A modified Decombinator that output V, J, insert and barcode information was used to process the demultiplexed FASTQ files. Sequences that shared a barcode but differed from the dominant sequence were discarded as errors, and original cDNA molecules were estimated by counting barcodes clustered at Levenshtein distance 3. For downstream analyses, the R packages ineq, vegan, igraph and RCytoscape were used, along with IMGT nomenclature and CDR3 definitions. V gene usage was computed over distinct sequences, each TCR counted once to avoid skew from clonal expansion. Whenever two unique CDR3 amino acid sequences within a donor differed by a single Levenshtein edit, similarity networks linked them. Published HIV-specific CDR3s (roughly 92 alpha, some 670 beta) and CMV-specific CDR3s (around 13 alpha, about 260 beta) were assembled and queried against the repertoires. Lower sequence numbers were not the cause of the decreased diversity in patients, as random subsampling to size-matched repertoires showed. TCRdb reworked the public reads: Q25 trimming with fastp, MiXCR clone assembly, productive beta chains retained. Each record represents a unique CDR3 protein, reported with the most common genes and DNA among its rows. The V and J calls reflect TCRdb's pipeline rather than the authors' work. The sample table lists tens of thousands of distinct CDR3 sequences, 8.5% of them with a count of one. The ten top clones hold about 4% of the sample.

As to this clonotype: The antigen this receptor binds is unknown. One base away there is no much larger clone; base qualities are not given.

The clonotype comes from an adult in good health. This chain is built from TRBV6-6 and TRBJ1-5; TRBD1 is a weak D gene call, 5 bases matching. Sequencing was performed on blood. The nucleotide sequence reads TGTGCCAGCCGGGGGTATAGCAATCAGCCCCAGCATTTT. This translates into CASRGYSNQPQHF.